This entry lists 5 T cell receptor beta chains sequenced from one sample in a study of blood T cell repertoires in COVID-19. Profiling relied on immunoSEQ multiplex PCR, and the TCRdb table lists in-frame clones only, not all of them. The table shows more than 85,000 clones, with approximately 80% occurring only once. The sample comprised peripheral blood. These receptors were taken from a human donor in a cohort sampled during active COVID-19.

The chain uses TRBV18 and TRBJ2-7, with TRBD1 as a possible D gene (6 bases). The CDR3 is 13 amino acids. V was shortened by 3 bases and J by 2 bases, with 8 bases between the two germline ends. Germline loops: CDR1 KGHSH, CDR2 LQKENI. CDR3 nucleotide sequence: TGTGCCAGCTCACCGACAGGAACCTACGAGCAGTACTTC. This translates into CASSPTGTYEQYF. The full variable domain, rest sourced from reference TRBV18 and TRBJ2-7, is NAGVMQNPRHLVRRRGQEARLRCSPMKGHSHVYWYRQLPEEGLKFMVYLQKENIIDESGMPKERFSAEFPKEGPSILRIQQVVRGDSAAYFCASSPTGTYEQYFGPGTRLTVT.

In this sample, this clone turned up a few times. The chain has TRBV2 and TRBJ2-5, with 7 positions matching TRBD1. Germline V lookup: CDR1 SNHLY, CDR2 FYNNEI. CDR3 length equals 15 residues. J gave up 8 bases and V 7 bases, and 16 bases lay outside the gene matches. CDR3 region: CASKIPGGASGTQYF. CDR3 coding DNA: TGTGCCAGCAAGATCCCAGGGGGAGCGAGTGGAACCCAGTACTTC.

DNA for the CDR3: TGTGCCACCAGCAGAGCTACCAAACCGCCCTACGAGCAGTACTTC. Protein sequence: CATSRATKPPYEQYF. The chain has TRBV15 and TRBJ2-7; D not certain. Deletions cut 1 base from V and 2 bases from J, with 12 bases between. CDR3 length: 15 amino acids. Germline-derived CDR1 and CDR2 are LNHNV and YYDKDF (reference sequence). The full variable domain, in which reference TRBV15 and TRBJ2-7 provide the parts outside the CDR3, is DAMVIQNPRYQVTQFGKPVTLSCSQTLNHNVMYWYQQKSSQAPKLLFHYYDKDFNNEADTPDNFQSRRPNTSFCFLDIRSPGLGDTAMYLCATSRATKPPYEQYFGPGTRLTVT.

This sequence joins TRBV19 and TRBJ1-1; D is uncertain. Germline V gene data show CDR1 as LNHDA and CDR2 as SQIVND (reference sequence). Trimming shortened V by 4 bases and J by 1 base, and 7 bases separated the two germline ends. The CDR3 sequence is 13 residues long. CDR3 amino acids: CASSSTENTEAFF. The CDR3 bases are TGTGCCAGTAGTAGCACAGAGAACACTGAAGCTTTCTTT.

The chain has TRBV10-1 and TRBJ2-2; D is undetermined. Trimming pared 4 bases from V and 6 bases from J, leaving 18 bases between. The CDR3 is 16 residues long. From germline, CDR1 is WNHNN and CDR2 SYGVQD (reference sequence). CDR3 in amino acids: CASSGGVGSCPGELFF. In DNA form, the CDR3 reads TGCGCCAGCAGTGGAGGCGTCGGCAGCTGCCCCGGGGAGCTGTTTTTT.